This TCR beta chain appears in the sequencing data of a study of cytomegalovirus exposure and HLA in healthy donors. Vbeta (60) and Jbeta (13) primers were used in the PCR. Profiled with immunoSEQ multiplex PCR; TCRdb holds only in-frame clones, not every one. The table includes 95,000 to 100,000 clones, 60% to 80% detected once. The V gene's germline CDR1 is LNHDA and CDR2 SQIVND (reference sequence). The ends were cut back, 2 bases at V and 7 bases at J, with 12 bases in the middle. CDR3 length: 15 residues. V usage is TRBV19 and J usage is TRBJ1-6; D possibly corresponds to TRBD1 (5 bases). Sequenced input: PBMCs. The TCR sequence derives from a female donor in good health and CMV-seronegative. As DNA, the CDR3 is TGTGCCAGTAGTATAACCGGGACTCGGAATTCACCCCTCCACTTT. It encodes CASSITGTRNSPLHF. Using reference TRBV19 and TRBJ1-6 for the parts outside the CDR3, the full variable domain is DGGITQSPKYLFRKEGQNVTLSCEQNLNHDAMYWYRQDPGQGLRLIYYSQIVNDFQKGDIAEGYSVSREKKESFPLTVTSAQKNPTAFYLCASSITGTRNSPLHFGNGTRLTVT.